The clone carrying this T cell receptor beta chain has a single count. Sequencing was performed with immunoSEQ multiplex PCR; in TCRdb, only in-frame clones are kept and a portion is missing. The sample has approximately 100,000 clones; 91% are singletons. The CDR3 totals 14 residues. With V trimmed by 6 bases and J by 5 bases, 7 bases remained unmatched. CDR1 and CDR2 from the germline V gene are SGHVS and FQNEAQ. This sample was taken from a study of T cell changes during pregnancy in multiple sclerosis. Sequencing used peripheral blood, obtained after pregnancy. The TCR was taken from a female donor with multiple sclerosis, enrolled in a pregnancy study. The chain carries TRBV7-8 and TRBJ2-7, with 10 bases fitting TRBD2. The CDR3 reads CASREAGGRNEQYF. CDR3 in DNA: TGTGCCAGCAGGGAAGCGGGGGGGCGCAACGAGCAGTACTTC.